These T cell receptor beta chains were read from a single sample in a study of blood T cells in healthy people across ages. MiXCR, applied by TCRdb to the 5' RACE reads, yields one record per CDR3 protein. The sample contains 1.8 million or so distinct CDR3 sequences, roughly 43% of which appear only once. The sequenced sample consisted of blood. The receptors were gathered from a human donor in good health. Both conserved end residues are trimmed from each CDR3. The D gene is left open where the match is weak.

j_call v_call d_call cdr3_aa
TRBJ2-4 TRBV10-3 TRBD2 AISESSGSVKNIQY
TRBJ1-5 TRBV6-2/TRBV6-3 NA ASKQGFQPQH
TRBJ1-2 TRBV18 NA ASSSSRDSYGYT
TRBJ2-7 TRBV20-1 NA SARKNEQY
TRBJ2-7 TRBV6-2/TRBV6-3 NA ASRDRDGSYEQY
TRBJ2-4 TRBV27 TRBD1 ASRRTGTVKNIQY
TRBJ1-2 TRBV25-1 NA ASSGPNRVAVYGYT
TRBJ2-7 TRBV7-6 TRBD1 ASSVTGTGSYEQY
TRBJ1-2 TRBV6-6 TRBD1 ASGSPGTGRLYGYT
NA TRBV28 NA ASSPAPRGTYEQY
NA TRBV5-1 NA ASRQTGNYEQY
TRBJ1-2 TRBV27 NA ASSLTPTTGYT
TRBJ1-5 TRBV29-1 TRBD1 SVGGDSPYQPQH
TRBJ2-3 TRBV20-1 NA SASRTEGADTQY
TRBJ2-3 TRBV7-6 TRBD2 ASSLVGTTSGGLPDTQY
TRBJ2-7 TRBV6-1 NA ASSEVPGDEQY
TRBJ1-2 TRBV28 NA ASSLDLYDGYT
TRBJ2-7 TRBV5-1 NA ASSFPPDNEQY
TRBJ1-2 TRBV19 NA ASSMGVDYGYT
TRBJ2-3 TRBV15 TRBD2 ATSRDNGVAGGFVDTQY
TRBJ1-1 TRBV7-3 NA ASSTEMNTEAF
TRBJ2-2 TRBV7-3 TRBD2 ASSSHGGGGTGELF
TRBJ2-7 TRBV29-1 NA SVESGEIPYEQY
TRBJ2-7 TRBV4-2 NA ASSQPLGDFAYEQY
TRBJ1-5 TRBV6-2/TRBV6-3 NA ASSYFRDSNQPQH
TRBJ1-5 TRBV20-1 TRBD1 SAEIKGTGNQPQH
TRBJ2-3 TRBV5-6 TRBD2 ASSLRSSGGATDTQY
TRBJ1-5 TRBV7-2 NA ASSALYTPQH
TRBJ1-2 TRBV4-2 TRBD1 ASSQEEVRTGGFGYT
TRBJ2-7 TRBV7-9 NA ASSRGGMVGEQY
TRBJ1-1 TRBV28 NA ASMEQMNTEAF
TRBJ1-5 TRBV6-6 NA ASSYSNWGGQPQH
TRBJ2-1 TRBV10-3 NA AISSPPRQYNEQF
TRBJ1-2 TRBV6-5 NA ASSSGRGYT
TRBJ2-7 TRBV4-2 TRBD1 ASSASGTGSSYEQY
TRBJ1-1 TRBV2 NA ASRGNGQLEAF
TRBJ2-7 TRBV7-9 NA ASSRALASPYEQY
TRBJ2-7 TRBV6-2/TRBV6-3 NA ASSPDRYSHEQY
TRBJ2-1 TRBV12-3/TRBV12-4 TRBD2 ASTLTSGAHNEQF
TRBJ2-5 TRBV29-1 TRBD2 SVRGVLQETQY
TRBJ1-1 TRBV4-2 NA ASSQGTTLNTEAF
TRBJ2-5 TRBV2 TRBD2 ASSPRGVQVTQY
TRBJ1-5 TRBV2 NA ASSGAENQPQH
TRBJ2-5 TRBV4-2 TRBD2 ASSPRERGGVETQY
TRBJ2-6 TRBV5-6 TRBD2 ASSLGTGTSGVPANVLT
TRBJ2-2 TRBV12-3/TRBV12-4 NA ASSPEAENTGELF
TRBJ1-4 TRBV9 TRBD1 ASSPWTGREGEKLF
TRBJ2-3 TRBV4-2 NA ASSHVGIQQTQY
TRBJ2-1 TRBV7-9 TRBD2 ASSEKLGLAGLSSYNEQF
TRBJ1-1 TRBV20-1 NA SARDSGPQNTEAF
TRBJ2-7 TRBV30 NA AWSSTGTGEQY
NA TRBV5-8 NA ASSQRNPYEQY
TRBJ2-3 TRBV20-1 TRBD2 SARVAGDPLTVTQY
TRBJ1-1 TRBV7-2 NA ASSLDTTNTEAF
TRBJ1-2 TRBV29-1 TRBD1 SVDLTGGVDGYT